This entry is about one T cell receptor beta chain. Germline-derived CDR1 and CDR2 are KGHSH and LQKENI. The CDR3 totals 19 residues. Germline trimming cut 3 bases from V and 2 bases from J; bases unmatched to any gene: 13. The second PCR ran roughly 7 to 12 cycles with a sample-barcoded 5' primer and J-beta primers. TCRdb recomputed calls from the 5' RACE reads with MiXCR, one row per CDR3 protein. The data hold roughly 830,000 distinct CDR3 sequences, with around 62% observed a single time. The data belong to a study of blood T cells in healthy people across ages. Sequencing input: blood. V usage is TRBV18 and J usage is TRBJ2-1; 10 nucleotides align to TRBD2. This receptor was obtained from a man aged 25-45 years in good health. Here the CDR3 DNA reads TGTGCCAGCTCACCCCTAGGGCTAGCGGGGGCCGATGCCTACAATGAGCAGTTCTTC. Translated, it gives CASSPLGLAGADAYNEQFF.